Presented here are 22 T cell receptor beta chains from one specimen sequenced in a study of CD8 T cells in Susac syndrome. RNA totalling about 0.45 to 1 ug underwent reverse transcription with random hexamers. TCRdb redid the calling of the immunoSEQ multiplex PCR reads with MiXCR, one entry per CDR3 protein. In the table there are approximately 170,000 distinct CDR3 sequences, roughly 95% of which are singletons. Specimen: CD4+ T cells from PBMCs. The receptors shown here come from a human donor with multiple sclerosis.

V and J are TRBV9 and TRBJ2-5; D gene ambiguous. This CDR3 is 13 amino acids long. Germline V CDR1 and CDR2: SGDLS, YYNGEE. The ends were cut back, 1 base at V and 5 bases at J, with 9 bases in the middle. Here the CDR3 DNA reads TGTGCCAGCAGCGTAAAAGTAAGGGAGACCCAGTACTTC. Translating gives CASSVKVRETQYF.

V usage is TRBV11-1 and J usage is TRBJ2-2; perhaps TRBD2 as D (5 bases). With 3 bases removed from V and 4 bases from J, the gap between germline ends came to 12 bases. The V gene's germline CDR1 is SGHAT and CDR2 FQDESV (reference sequence). The CDR3 has 15 amino acids. CDR3: CASSFNAAATGELFF. The CDR3 DNA sequence: TGTGCCAGCAGCTTTAACGCAGCGGCCACCGGGGAGCTGTTTTTT. Full variable domain (remainder filled in from reference TRBV11-1 and TRBJ2-2): EAEVAQSPRYKITEKSQAVAFWCDPISGHATLYWYRQILGQGPELLVQFQDESVVDDSQLPKDRFSAERLKGVDSTLKIQPAELGDSAMYLCASSFNAAATGELFFGEGSRLTVL.

The V call is TRBV28, the J call TRBJ1-5, with 7 bases identical to TRBD1. The CDR3 contains 15 residues. The germline gives CDR1 MDHEN, CDR2 SYDVKM. V gave up 7 bases and J gave up 7 bases; unmatched junction bases: 13. CDR3 region: CASTPDRAPRQPQHF. CDR3 in DNA: TGTGCCAGCACCCCTGACAGGGCCCCTAGACAGCCCCAGCATTTT.

This clonotype was picked up one time. The chain uses TRBV29-1 and TRBJ1-1, with TRBD1 matching over 9 bases. The CDR3 has 14 amino acids. V was clipped by 7 bases and J by 4 bases; unmatched bases: 10. Germline V gene lookup returns CDR1 SQVTM and CDR2 ANQGSEA. CDR3 coding DNA: TGCAGCGCAAAACCACAGGGGGCCTCCACTGAAGCTTTCTTT. As protein: CSAKPQGASTEAFF.

The chain couples TRBV11-2 to TRBJ2-1; TRBD1 aligns across 11 bases. The trim removed 0 bases at V and 8 bases at J, leaving 6 bases unmatched. Germline V gene sequence: CDR1 SGHAT, CDR2 FQNNGV. This CDR3 is 16 amino acids long. CDR3 sequence reads: CASSLDRDRGSDEQFF. The CDR3 bases are TGTGCCAGCAGCTTAGACCGGGACAGGGGGTCCGATGAGCAGTTCTTC.

With regard to this clonotype: At one end, the junction sequence differs from germline, possibly due to a read error. V usage is TRBV29-1 and J usage is TRBJ1-1, with D possibly TRBD1 on 6 matching bases. CDR1 is SQVTM, CDR2 ANQGSEA, per germline. CDR3 size: 15 residues. CDR3 residues: CSVEVLRGAGTEAFF. DNA of the CDR3: TGCAGCGTCGAAGTGTTAAGGGGGGCGGGTACTGAAGCTTTCTTT. The whole variable domain, filled in from reference TRBV29-1 and TRBJ1-1, reads SAVISQKPSRDICQRGTSLTIQCQVDSQVTMMFWYRQQPGQSLTLIATANQGSEATYESGFVIDKFPISRPNLTFSTLTVSNMSPEDSSIYLCSVEVLRGAGTEAFFGQGTRLTVV.

The CDR3 protein is CASSFVTGGAYGYTF. The CDR3 DNA follows: TGCGCCAGCAGCTTTGTTACGGGGGGAGCCTATGGCTACACCTTC. V and J are TRBV5-1 and TRBJ1-2; a possible D gene is TRBD1 (5 bases). There are 15 residues in the CDR3. The V gene's germline CDR1 is SGHRS and CDR2 YFSETQ. The V gene lost 2 bases and the J gene lost 4 bases, with 15 bases spanning the gap.

The chain is built from TRBV20-1 and TRBJ1-6, with D hard to call. The CDR3 runs 12 residues. V was clipped by 1 base and J by 15 bases, with 13 bases between them. Germline lookup yields CDR1 DFQATT and CDR2 SNEGSKA (reference sequence). CDR3 residues: CSARGAPRSLHF. For the CDR3, the DNA is TGCAGTGCTAGAGGGGCACCCCGCAGCCTCCACTTT.

The chain joins TRBV24-1 to TRBJ2-5, with TRBD2 as a possible D gene (6 bases). The V and J ends lost 1 base and 3 bases respectively, with 8 bases between them. The germline CDR1 and CDR2 sequences are KGHDR and SFDVKD. This CDR3 is 14 amino acids long. CDR3 residues: CATSDFGGKETQYF. The CDR3 DNA reads TGTGCCACCAGTGATTTCGGAGGGAAAGAGACCCAGTACTTC.

The J gene is TRBJ2-1, the V gene TRBV11-2; 11 bases map to TRBD2. The CDR3 runs 15 residues. V was pared by 4 bases and J by 9 bases, with 8 bases of the junction left unmatched. CDR1 is SGHAT, CDR2 FQNNGV, per germline. The CDR3 sequence is CASSSLAGGPSEQFF. The CDR3 DNA reads TGTGCCAGCAGCTCCTTAGCGGGAGGGCCGAGTGAGCAGTTCTTC.

Only one count was recorded for this clonotype. This sequence joins TRBV2 and TRBJ1-4, with D unresolved. Germline V lookup: CDR1 SNHLY, CDR2 FYNNEI. Trimming took off 6 bases at V and 2 bases at J, with 10 bases between the two ends. The CDR3 runs 14 residues. Written as DNA, the CDR3 is TGTGCCAGCAGGGCCCTGATCACTAATGAAAAACTGTTTTTT. It is translated as CASRALITNEKLFF.

CDR3: CASRGLAGPSSYEQYF. The CDR3 bases are TGTGCCAGCAGAGGACTAGCGGGGCCCTCTTCCTACGAGCAGTACTTC. The chain employs TRBV6-2 or TRBV6-3 and TRBJ2-7, with 12 bases that match TRBD2. After removal of 6 bases from V and 1 base from J, the junction contained 7 bases not matched to a gene. The CDR3 covers 16 residues. From germline, CDR1 is MNHEY and CDR2 SVGEGT.

The rearrangement links TRBV20-1 to TRBJ2-5; TRBD1 matches at 11 bases. CDR1 DFQATT and CDR2 SNEGSKA come from the germline V gene (reference sequence). The CDR3 is made up of 13 amino acids. With 4 bases clipped from V and 7 bases from J, the junction kept 5 bases outside the gene matches. The chain's CDR3 is CSANGQGAGTQYF. DNA for the CDR3: TGCAGTGCTAACGGACAGGGGGCAGGGACCCAGTACTTC.

This clonotype was observed a single time. The chain has TRBV28 and TRBJ1-4, with no clear D. The CDR3 is 13 residues long. Germline CDR1 and CDR2: MDHEN and SYDVKM. V lost 5 bases and J lost 8, with 12 bases in between. DNA of the CDR3: TGTGCCAGCAGTCGAGAGCCGGACGAAAAACTGTTTTTT. It translates to CASSREPDEKLFF.

The chain combines TRBV29-1 with TRBJ1-2, with D possibly being TRBD1 (5 bases). V was pared by 7 bases and J by 2 bases, with 17 bases between. The CDR3 is made up of 14 amino acids. Germline V gives CDR1 SQVTM, CDR2 ANQGSEA. The CDR3 DNA reads TGCAGCGCCCTAAGGGCAGGGAGGAACTATGGCTACACCTTC. Residues: CSALRAGRNYGYTF.

The chain links TRBV20-1 to TRBJ2-3, with D unclear. This CDR3 has 15 amino acids. The V gene's germline CDR1 is DFQATT and CDR2 SNEGSKA (reference sequence). The V and J ends lost 3 bases and 5 bases respectively, with 18 bases between them. The DNA of the CDR3 is TGCAGTGCTAGGGTGCCCAGCTCGTCCGGAGATACGCAGTATTTT. It yields the protein CSARVPSSSGDTQYF.

The V gene is TRBV27, the J gene TRBJ2-5; D is possibly TRBD1 (6 bases). Deletions cut 5 bases from V and 3 bases from J, with 10 bases between. This CDR3 region has 13 residues. The V gene's germline CDR1 is MNHEY and CDR2 SMNVEV (reference sequence). The CDR3 nucleotides read TGTGCCAGCAGTCCAAGACAGGAAGAGACCCAGTACTTC. Protein: CASSPRQEETQYF.

J is TRBJ2-1 and V is TRBV30; possible D gene TRBD2, 5 bases. Looked up from germline, CDR1 is GTSNPN and CDR2 is SVGIG (reference sequence). This CDR3 comprises 11 residues. Deletions cut 4 bases from V and 9 bases from J, with 10 bases between. In nucleotides, the CDR3 is TGTGCCTGGACATCAGGAGGTGAGCAGTTCTTC. Protein: CAWTSGGEQFF.

V usage is TRBV29-1 and J usage is TRBJ2-7; D call uncertain. V gave up 3 bases and J gave up 0 bases, with 6 bases separating them. CDR3 length: 12 amino acids. The germline V gene has CDR1 SQVTM and CDR2 ANQGSEA. The CDR3 loop reads CSVEGSSYEQYF. DNA for the CDR3: TGCAGCGTTGAGGGCAGCTCCTACGAGCAGTACTTC.

The rearrangement links TRBV6-6 to TRBJ2-1, with 7 bases that match TRBD2. The CDR3 totals 16 residues. The V and J ends lost 5 bases and 0 bases, in that order; junction bases with no gene match: 7. The germline V gene has CDR1 MNHNY and CDR2 SVGAGI (reference sequence). The CDR3 spells CASSGRVINSYNEQFF. Here the CDR3 DNA reads TGTGCCAGCAGTGGGAGGGTGATAAACTCCTACAATGAGCAGTTCTTC.

The chain uses TRBV20-1 and TRBJ1-4; D is possibly TRBD1 (5 bases). Trimming shortened V by 4 bases and J by 8 bases, and 8 bases separated the two germline ends. This CDR3 spans 11 amino acids. In germline, CDR1 is DFQATT, CDR2 SNEGSKA (reference sequence). The CDR3 spells CSAKRGEKLFF. The DNA of the CDR3 is TGCAGTGCTAAGAGGGGAGAAAAACTGTTTTTT.

This chain joins TRBV6-6 and TRBJ1-2, with D perhaps matching TRBD1 (5 bases). Trimming removed 5 bases at V and 4 bases at J, with 17 bases between. The CDR3 runs to 15 residues. Germline values: CDR1 MNHNY, CDR2 SVGAGI (reference sequence). CDR3 loop: CASSRGSGRVYGYTF. CDR3 bases: TGTGCCAGCAGTCGGGGGTCCGGCAGGGTCTATGGCTACACCTTC.